Listed here is a single T cell receptor (beta chain). The antigen remains undetermined. This CDR3 has 17 amino acids. Trimming removed 0 bases from V and 2 bases from J; junction bases left unmatched: 7. Germline CDR1 is MGHRA and CDR2 is YSYEKL. This sample stems from a study of cytomegalovirus exposure and HLA in healthy donors. Study-wide points: Among the most significant clusters, several appeared linked to common viral pathogens in a later analysis.

In the PCR, 60 Vbeta and 13 Jbeta primers were used. Generated by immunoSEQ multiplex PCR, the TCRdb table keeps only in-frame clones and is missing some. Here the sample spans roughly 160,000 clones, 70% to 90% being singletons. Material for sequencing was PBMCs. The chain couples TRBV4-1 to TRBJ1-2; TRBD1 matches 9 bases. This TCR derives from a woman aged 25 to 39 in good health and CMV-seropositive. The CDR3 nucleotides read TGCGCCAGCAGCCAAGATGGGGGGACAGGGAAGAACTATGGCTACACCTTC. The encoded protein is CASSQDGGTGKNYGYTF.